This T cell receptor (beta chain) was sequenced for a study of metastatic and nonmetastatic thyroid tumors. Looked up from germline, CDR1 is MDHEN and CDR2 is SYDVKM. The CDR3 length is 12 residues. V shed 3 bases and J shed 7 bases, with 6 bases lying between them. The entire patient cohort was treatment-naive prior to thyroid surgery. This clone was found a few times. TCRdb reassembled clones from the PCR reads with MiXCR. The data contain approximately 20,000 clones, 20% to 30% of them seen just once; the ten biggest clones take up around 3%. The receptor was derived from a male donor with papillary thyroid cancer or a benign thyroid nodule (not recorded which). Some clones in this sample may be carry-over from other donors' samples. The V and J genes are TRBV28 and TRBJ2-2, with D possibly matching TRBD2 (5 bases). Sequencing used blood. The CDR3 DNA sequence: TGTGCCAGCAGTTTGGGGAGCGGGGAGCTGTTTTTT. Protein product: CASSLGSGELFF. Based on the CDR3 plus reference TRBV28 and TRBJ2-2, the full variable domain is DVKVTQSSRYLVKRTGEKVFLECVQDMDHENMFWYRQDPGLGLRLIYFSYDVKMKEKGDIPEGYSVSREKKERFSLILESASTNQTSMYLCASSLGSGELFFGEGSRLTVL.